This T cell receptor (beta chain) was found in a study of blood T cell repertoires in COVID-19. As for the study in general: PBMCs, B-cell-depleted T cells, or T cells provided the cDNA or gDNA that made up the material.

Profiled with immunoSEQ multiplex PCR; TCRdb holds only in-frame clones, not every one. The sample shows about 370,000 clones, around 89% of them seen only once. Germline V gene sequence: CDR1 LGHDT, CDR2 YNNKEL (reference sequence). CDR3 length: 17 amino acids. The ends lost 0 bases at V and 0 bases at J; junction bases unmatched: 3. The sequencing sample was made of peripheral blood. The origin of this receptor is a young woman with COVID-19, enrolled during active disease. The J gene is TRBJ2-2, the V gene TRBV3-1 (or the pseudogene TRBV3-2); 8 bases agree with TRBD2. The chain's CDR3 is CASSQERGASNTGELFF. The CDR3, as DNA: TGTGCCAGCAGCCAAGAGCGGGGGGCGTCGAACACCGGGGAGCTGTTTTTT.